These 26 T cell receptor beta chains share one sample of origin, sequenced in a study of blood T cell repertoires in COVID-19. Libraries were prepared by immunoSEQ multiplex PCR; TCRdb keeps only in-frame clonotypes and omits some of them. The sample includes a few hundred thousand clones, about 91% of them seen just once. The specimen sequenced was PBMCs or T cells enriched from blood (not recorded which). These receptors all come from a man aged 18 to 35 with acute COVID-19.

The J gene is TRBJ2-5, the V gene TRBV21-1; the table assigns TRBD2, which was not confirmed against the DNA. TRBV21-1 is recorded as a pseudogene. The CDR3 sequence is 16 residues long. CDR3 DNA: TGTGCCAGCAGCGGGGGGAGACTAGCGGGCCAAGAGACCCAGTACTTC. Translated, it gives CASSGGRLAGQETQYF.

This rearrangement joins TRBV5-1 to TRBJ2-1; TRBD1 aligns across 7 bases. The J segment lost 2 bases and the V segment lost 4 bases, leaving 3 bases of the junction unmatched. The CDR3 spans 14 residues. Per germline, CDR1 SGHRS and CDR2 YFSETQ. The CDR3, as DNA: TGCGCCAGCAGCCTCGGGACAGCCTACAATGAGCAGTTCTTC. This sequence encodes CASSLGTAYNEQFF.

This clone was counted a single time. V gene TRBV18 combines with J gene TRBJ1-1; D gene uncertain. CDR3 length: 14 amino acids. V was clipped by 3 bases and J by 4 bases, with 12 bases between them. Per germline, CDR1 KGHSH and CDR2 LQKENI. The CDR3 DNA reads TGTGCCAGCTCACCCCAGGAGGCACGCACTGAAGCTTTCTTT. Translated, it gives CASSPQEARTEAFF.

The chain has TRBV27 and TRBJ2-7; 9 bases map to TRBD1. The V and J ends lost 4 bases and 4 bases, in that order; junction bases with no gene match: 5. The CDR3 sequence is 14 residues long. Germline CDR1 reads MNHEY; CDR2 reads SMNVEV (reference sequence). CDR3 sequence (DNA): TGTGCCAGCAGTTACGAGGGACAGGGATACGAGCAGTACTTC. The encoded protein is CASSYEGQGYEQYF.

The CDR3 nucleotides read TGTGCCATCAGTGGACAGGGGGCGCGCGCTAGCGGATCGGGTACGCAGTATTTT. As protein: CAISGQGARASGSGTQYF. The V call is TRBV10-3, the J call TRBJ2-3; 10 bases line up with TRBD1. CDR1 and CDR2 (germline): ENHRY, SYGVKD. The CDR3 is made up of 18 amino acids. V lost 4 bases and J lost 8; bases outside the gene matches: 18.

The rearrangement links TRBV28 to TRBJ1-2; no clear D gene. Deletions cut 5 bases from V and 4 bases from J, with 8 bases between. The CDR3 sequence is 12 residues long. Germline V gene data show CDR1 as MDHEN and CDR2 as SYDVKM. CDR3 coding DNA: TGTGCCAGCAGTCCGGGTCTCTATGGCTACACCTTC. Translation gives CASSPGLYGYTF.

CDR3 sequence reads: CAWGTSGSPDTQYF. CDR3 in DNA: TGTGCCTGGGGGACTAGCGGGAGTCCAGATACGCAGTATTTT. V gene TRBV30 combines with J gene TRBJ2-3; 14 bases agree with TRBD2. This CDR3 comprises 14 residues. Trimming cost V 5 bases and J 4 bases; bases outside gene matches: 2. CDR1 is GTSNPN, CDR2 SVGIG, per germline (reference sequence).

The chain employs TRBV9 and TRBJ1-1; a weak D match, TRBD1 (6 bases). This CDR3 has 14 amino acids. V lost 4 bases, J lost 5 bases, and 15 bases lay in between. The germline gives CDR1 SGDLS, CDR2 YYNGEE. As DNA, the CDR3 is TGTGCCAGCAGCACTGACAGGAGAGGAACTGAAGCTTTCTTT. Encoded protein: CASSTDRRGTEAFF.

The sample holds a few counts of this clone. The rearrangement joins TRBV6-5 to TRBJ2-2, with 7 bases aligning to TRBD1. Germline-derived CDR1 and CDR2 are MNHEY and SVGAGI. The CDR3 totals 15 residues. V gave up 11 bases and J gave up 1 base; unmatched junction bases: 10. CDR3 residues: CAAGHRDRNTGELFF. CDR3 sequence (DNA): TGTGCCGCTGGGCACCGGGACAGGAACACCGGGGAGCTGTTTTTT.

This sequence joins TRBV28 and TRBJ2-2; 9 bases are a match to TRBD1. The length of the CDR3 is 17 residues. The junction had 10 bases not matched to a gene; V was cut back by 2 bases and J by 6 bases. Germline loops: CDR1 MDHEN, CDR2 SYDVKM. CDR3 bases: TGTGCCAGCAGTTTAGACTACAGGGGGCGCGGTCCCGGGGAGCTGTTTTTT. Translation: CASSLDYRGRGPGELFF.

The V call is TRBV12-3 or TRBV12-4, the J call TRBJ1-1, with D possibly matching TRBD1 (5 bases). Between the trimmed V and J ends, which lost 6 bases and 8 bases, there was a span of 16 bases. CDR3 length: 13 residues. The CDR3 sequence: CASSRNSRQEAFF. DNA of the CDR3: TGTGCCAGCAGCCGGAATTCCAGACAGGAAGCTTTCTTT.

CDR3 nucleotide sequence: TGCGCCAGCAGCCAAGATCGATACGGGAGGGTTGGCAATGAGCAGTTCTTC. Protein: CASSQDRYGRVGNEQFF. This chain joins TRBV4-3 and TRBJ2-1, with TRBD2 matching 8 bases. Germline lookup yields CDR1 LGHNA and CDR2 YSLEER. Trimming cost V 0 bases and J 6 bases; bases outside gene matches: 10. This CDR3 spans 17 amino acids.

This rearrangement joins TRBV4-2 to TRBJ1-2; TRBD1 matches at 7 bases. CDR3 length: 17 residues. From germline, CDR1 is LGHNA and CDR2 YNFKEQ. Unmatched junction bases numbered 12, after V lost 1 base and J lost 4 bases. CDR3 coding DNA: TGTGCCAGCAGCCAAGCGACAGGTTCAACAGGGGCCTATGGCTACACCTTC. Translated, it gives CASSQATGSTGAYGYTF.

This clone was seen just once. This chain joins TRBV9 and TRBJ2-1; D gene ambiguous. The length of the CDR3 is 16 residues. V lost 0 bases and J lost 0, with 10 bases in between. CDR1 and CDR2 (germline): SGDLS, YYNGEE. The CDR3 here is CASSVGLPSSYNEQFF. DNA for the CDR3: TGTGCCAGCAGCGTAGGTCTCCCGAGCTCCTACAATGAGCAGTTCTTC. The variable domain in full, completed from reference TRBV9 and TRBJ2-1, reads DSGVTQTPKHLITATGQRVTLRCSPRSGDLSVYWYQQSLDQGLQFLIQYYNGEERAKGNILERFSAQQFPDLHSELNLSSLELGDSALYFCASSVGLPSSYNEQFFGPGTRLTVL.

The CDR3 sequence: CASNALGHLYEQYF. The CDR3 DNA is TGTGCCAGCAATGCCCTGGGACACCTCTACGAGCAGTACTTC. The gene calls are TRBV28 and TRBJ2-7, with D possibly matching TRBD1 (6 bases). V was pared by 7 bases and J by 3 bases, with 16 bases between. CDR1 is MDHEN and CDR2 is SYDVKM in the germline V gene. The CDR3 consists of 14 residues.

This chain links TRBV2 with TRBJ1-1; D remains ambiguous. CDR1 SNHLY and CDR2 FYNNEI come from the germline V gene. Trimming shortened V by 5 bases and J by 0 bases, and 7 bases separated the two germline ends. This CDR3 comprises 13 residues. The CDR3 DNA sequence: TGTGCCAGCAGTTACGACATGAACACTGAAGCTTTCTTT. Amino acid sequence: CASSYDMNTEAFF.

The rearrangement uses TRBV28 and TRBJ2-2; no firm D call. Trimming left V 4 bases short and J 7 bases short, with 7 bases between. Germline CDR1 MDHEN, CDR2 SYDVKM. This CDR3 contains 12 residues. The CDR3 coding sequence is TGTGCCAGCAGTTCCTCGTACGGGGAGCTGTTTTTT. Amino acid sequence: CASSSSYGELFF.

This clone has a handful of counts. The rearrangement joins TRBV19 to TRBJ2-1; TRBD2 matches at 7 bases. V dropped 5 bases and J dropped 8; count of bases not matched to a gene: 15. This CDR3 comprises 16 residues. Germline V CDR1 and CDR2: LNHDA, SQIVND (reference sequence). CDR3 region: CASSSREEKGFHEQFF. CDR3 DNA sequence: TGTGCCAGTAGTTCTCGGGAGGAGAAGGGTTTCCATGAGCAGTTCTTC.

This clone has a single count. The CDR3 DNA sequence: TGTGCCAGCAGTTTCCAGTTAATGCTGATTCAGCCCCAGCATTTT. Translation: CASSFQLMLIQPQHF. The rearrangement links TRBV28 to TRBJ1-5; D is unclear. CDR1 MDHEN and CDR2 SYDVKM come from the germline V gene. Trimming took off 3 bases at V and 6 bases at J, with 15 bases between the two ends. The CDR3 consists of 15 residues.

This chain joins TRBV27 and TRBJ2-1; tentatively, D is TRBD2 (5 bases). The CDR3 has 16 residues. Trimming left V 5 bases short and J 3 bases short, with 17 bases between. The germline gives CDR1 MNHEY, CDR2 SMNVEV (reference sequence). The chain's CDR3 is CASSGPSRADYNEQFF. The CDR3 DNA is TGTGCCAGCAGTGGCCCTTCGCGGGCCGACTACAATGAGCAGTTCTTC.

The gene calls are TRBV4-1 and TRBJ2-5; possibly TRBD1 for D (7 bases). There are 15 residues in the CDR3. CDR1 is MGHRA and CDR2 is YSYEKL in the germline V gene. Trimming removed 0 bases at V and 2 bases at J, with 10 bases between. The CDR3 loop is CASSQDPGGQETQYF. As DNA, the CDR3 is TGCGCCAGCAGCCAAGATCCAGGGGGGCAAGAGACCCAGTACTTC.

This clone came up once. This chain joins TRBV6-2 or TRBV6-3 and TRBJ1-5; D unresolved. There are 15 residues in the CDR3. CDR1 and CDR2 from the germline V gene are MNHEY and SVGEGT. The V end lost 0 bases, the J end lost 5 bases, and 11 bases lay between the germline ends. CDR3 loop: CASSYSRGGDQPQHF. The CDR3 DNA reads TGTGCCAGCAGTTACTCCCGGGGTGGAGATCAGCCCCAGCATTTT.

V usage is TRBV6-5 and J usage is TRBJ2-3, with 13 bases fitting TRBD2. Trimming removed 7 bases from V and 13 bases from J; junction bases left unmatched: 2. The CDR3 runs to 11 residues. Germline V lookup: CDR1 MNHEY, CDR2 SVGAGI. As DNA, the CDR3 is TGTGCCAGCACTGGGACTAGCGGGGAGTATTTT. The encoded protein is CASTGTSGEYF.

This clone was recorded only once. The chain recombines TRBV19 with TRBJ2-7, with 10 bases identical to TRBD2. The CDR3 length is 15 residues. After removal of 1 base from V and 3 bases from J, the junction contained 3 bases not matched to a gene. Germline loops: CDR1 LNHDA, CDR2 SQIVND (reference sequence). The CDR3 sequence is CASSIGTSGRYEQYF. For the CDR3, the DNA is TGTGCCAGTAGTATAGGGACTAGCGGCCGCTACGAGCAGTACTTC.

This clone was observed once. This chain uses TRBV7-9 with TRBJ2-7; TRBD2 matches at 11 bases. The CDR3 loop spans 15 amino acids. With V trimmed by 2 bases and J by 5 bases, 5 bases remained unmatched. Germline V gene data show CDR1 as SEHNR and CDR2 as FQNEAQ (reference sequence). DNA for the CDR3: TGTGCCAGCAGCTTAACCGGGACTAGCGGCGACGAGCAGTACTTC. It translates to CASSLTGTSGDEQYF.

The chain joins TRBV2 to TRBJ2-2, with 7 bases that match TRBD2. The CDR3 runs to 17 residues. V was clipped by 7 bases and J by 6 bases; unmatched bases: 17. CDR1 is SNHLY, CDR2 FYNNEI, per germline. The CDR3 DNA sequence: TGTGCCAGCATCGGGGGAACCGGACTAGGGACTTCCGGGGAGCTGTTTTTT. Its protein product is CASIGGTGLGTSGELFF.